The present entry profiles one T cell receptor (beta chain) with its context. Its antigen is undetermined. Profiling relied on immunoSEQ multiplex PCR, and the TCRdb table lists in-frame clones only, not all of them. The data contain 82,000 or so clones, roughly 93% of them singletons. CDR3 size: 14 residues. After removal of 1 base from V and 8 bases from J, the junction contained 6 bases not matched to a gene. Germline CDR1 is SEHNR and CDR2 is FQNEAQ (reference sequence). The sample comes from a study of cytomegalovirus exposure and HLA in healthy donors. Study summary: The same platform was used for the roughly 130 validation repertoires as for the 666 first-cohort repertoires, as reported in a later analysis.

Study findings and constraints: Reports showed the classifier diagnosing cytomegalovirus status with high specificity and sensitivity. Most observed TCR sequences were rare, whereas some public TCRs were detected in many donors. Cytomegalovirus-associated status was assigned to about 180 TCR beta chains.

The rearrangement uses TRBV7-9 and TRBJ1-2; 8 bases align to TRBD1. Sequenced material: PBMCs. The TCR was taken from a man aged 18 to 30 in good health and CMV-seronegative. The CDR3 region is CASSLDAPGGGYTF. CDR3 sequence (DNA): TGTGCCAGCAGCTTAGATGCGCCAGGGGGCGGCTACACCTTC. The full variable domain, with the rest looked up from reference TRBV7-9 and TRBJ1-2, is DTGVSQNPRHKITKRGQNVTFRCDPISEHNRLYWYRQTLGQGPEFLTYFQNEAQLEKSRLLSDRFSAERPKGSFSTLEIQRTEQGDSAMYLCASSLDAPGGGYTFGSGTRLTVV.